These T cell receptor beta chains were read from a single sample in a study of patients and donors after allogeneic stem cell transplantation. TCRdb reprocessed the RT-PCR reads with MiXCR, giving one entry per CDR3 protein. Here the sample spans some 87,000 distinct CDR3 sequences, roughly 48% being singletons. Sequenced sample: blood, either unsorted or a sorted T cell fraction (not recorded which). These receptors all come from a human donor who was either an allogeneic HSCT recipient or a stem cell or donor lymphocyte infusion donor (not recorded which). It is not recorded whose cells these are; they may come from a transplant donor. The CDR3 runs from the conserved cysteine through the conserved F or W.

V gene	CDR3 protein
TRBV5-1	CASSLLTGNTEAFF
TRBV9	CASSGSSGNTIYF
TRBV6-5	CASSLYSGPYEQYF
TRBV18	CASSPDRDSTDTQYF
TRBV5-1	CASRQSGDQPQHF
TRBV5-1	CASSLGWGAGAEAFF
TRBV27	CASARGQEGQPQHF
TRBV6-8	CASSGQADQPQHF
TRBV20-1	CSARDRETEAFF
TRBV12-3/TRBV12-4	CASSSDREGSPLHF
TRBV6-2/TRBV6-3	CASSPRHSNQPQHF
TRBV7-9	CASSLATGVTEAFF
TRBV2	CASNRDQAFF
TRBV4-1	CASSQVGTAYEQYF
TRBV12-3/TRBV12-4	CASSPGQGNTEAFF
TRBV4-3	CASSQVYPNTEAFF
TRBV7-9	CASSFQLAGGNEQFF
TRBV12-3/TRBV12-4	CASSSLTGGSEAFF
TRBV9	CASSVKLAGNNEQFF
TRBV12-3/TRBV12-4	CASSRQGPGELFF
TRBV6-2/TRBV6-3	CASSMTEIYGYTF
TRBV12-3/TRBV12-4	CASSFRASGNTIYF
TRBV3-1	CASSPGWLSQNTEAFF
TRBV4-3	CASSQDWADNSPLHF
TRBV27	CASSLLWQGGRGISYEQYF
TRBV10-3	CAISTSGRLDEQFF
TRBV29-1	CSVTSGFYEQYF
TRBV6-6	CASALTQQGSEAFF
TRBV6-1	CASRGDSGYTF
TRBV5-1	CASSLLGDVLGAVTF
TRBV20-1	CSAAGTVNSPLHF
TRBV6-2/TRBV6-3	CASSWVGGTEGEKLFF
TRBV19	CASPAGTEAFF
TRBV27	CASSSADFYGYTF
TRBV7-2	CASSPSWGTGNTIYF
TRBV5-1	CASSLQGLKEKLFF
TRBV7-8	CASSSADGLNTEAFF
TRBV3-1	CASSRTSGDKNIQYF
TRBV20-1	CSARMGGSYNEQFF
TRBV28	CASSPSGSNQPQHF